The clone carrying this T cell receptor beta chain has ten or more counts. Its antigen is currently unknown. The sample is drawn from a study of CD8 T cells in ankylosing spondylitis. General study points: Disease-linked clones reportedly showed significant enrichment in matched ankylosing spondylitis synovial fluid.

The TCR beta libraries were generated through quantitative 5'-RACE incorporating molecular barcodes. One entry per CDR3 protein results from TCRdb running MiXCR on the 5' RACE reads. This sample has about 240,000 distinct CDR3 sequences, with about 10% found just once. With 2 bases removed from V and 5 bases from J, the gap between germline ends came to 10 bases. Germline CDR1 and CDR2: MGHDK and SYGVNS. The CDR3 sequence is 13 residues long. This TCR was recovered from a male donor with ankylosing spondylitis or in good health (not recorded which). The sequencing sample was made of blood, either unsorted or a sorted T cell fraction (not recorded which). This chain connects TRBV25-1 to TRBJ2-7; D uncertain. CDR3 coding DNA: TGTGCCAGCAGTGAAGAGAGGTTGAACGAGCAGTACTTC. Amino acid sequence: CASSEERLNEQYF.